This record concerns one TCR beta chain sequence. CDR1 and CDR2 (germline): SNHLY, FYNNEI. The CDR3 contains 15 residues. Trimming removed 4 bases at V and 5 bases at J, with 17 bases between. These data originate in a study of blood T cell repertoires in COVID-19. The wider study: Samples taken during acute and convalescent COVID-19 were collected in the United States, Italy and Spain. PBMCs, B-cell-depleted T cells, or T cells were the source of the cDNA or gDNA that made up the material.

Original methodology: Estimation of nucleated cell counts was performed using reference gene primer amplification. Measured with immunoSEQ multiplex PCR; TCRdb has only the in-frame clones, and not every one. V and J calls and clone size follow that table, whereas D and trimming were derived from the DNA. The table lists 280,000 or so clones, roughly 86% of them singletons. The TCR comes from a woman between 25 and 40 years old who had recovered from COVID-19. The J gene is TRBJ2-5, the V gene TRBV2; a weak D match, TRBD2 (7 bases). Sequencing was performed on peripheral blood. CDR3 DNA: TGTGCCAGCAGTGTAGGGGGGGATACTTGGGAGACCCAGTACTTC. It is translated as CASSVGGDTWETQYF.